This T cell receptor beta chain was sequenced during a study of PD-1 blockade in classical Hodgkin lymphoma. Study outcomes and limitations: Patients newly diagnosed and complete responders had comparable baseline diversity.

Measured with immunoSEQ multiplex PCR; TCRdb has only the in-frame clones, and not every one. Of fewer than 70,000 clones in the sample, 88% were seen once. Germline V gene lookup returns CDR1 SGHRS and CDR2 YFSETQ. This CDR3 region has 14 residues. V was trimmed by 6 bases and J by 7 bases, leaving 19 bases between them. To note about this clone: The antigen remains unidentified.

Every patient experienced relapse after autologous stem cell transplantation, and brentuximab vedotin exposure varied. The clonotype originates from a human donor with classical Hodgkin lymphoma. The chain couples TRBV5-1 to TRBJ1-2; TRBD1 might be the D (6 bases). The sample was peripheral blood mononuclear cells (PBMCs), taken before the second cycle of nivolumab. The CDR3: CASTIPGQRSGYTF. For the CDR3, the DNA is TGCGCCAGCACCATCCCTGGACAGAGGTCTGGCTACACCTTC. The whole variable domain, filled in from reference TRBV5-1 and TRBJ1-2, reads KAGVTQTPRYLIKTRGQQVTLSCSPISGHRSVSWYQQTPGQGLQFLFEYFSETQRNKGNFPGRFSGRQFSNSRSEMNVSTLELGDSALYLCASTIPGQRSGYTFGSGTRLTVV.